The T cell receptor (beta chain) described here comes from a study of long-term antiretroviral therapy in people with HIV. Assay version v3.0 of immunoSEQ was used, and it was run at survey level. Measured with immunoSEQ multiplex PCR; TCRdb has only the in-frame clones, and not every one. The sample yields over 35,000 clones, around 85% seen once. V shed 4 bases, J shed 5 bases, and the junction held 2 bases outside the gene matches. The CDR3 runs to 13 residues. Germline loops: CDR1 KGHSH, CDR2 LQKENI. At least two post-ART and at least one pre-ART PBMC sample were available for each donor. Whole-study findings and limits: Clonotypes expanded prior to ART showed repertoire dominance at all sampled time points.

Of note for this clone: The antigen remains undetermined.

The input for sequencing was unsorted PBMCs, taken 1.5 years after starting antiretroviral therapy. The TCR originated in a man younger than 35 with HIV. The rearrangement links TRBV18 to TRBJ1-1, with TRBD1 identical over 9 bases. Here the CDR3 reads CASSRDRGTEAFF. CDR3 DNA: TGTGCCAGCTCACGAGACAGGGGGACTGAAGCTTTCTTT.